A selection of T cell receptor beta chains follows, all from one sample in a study of PD-1 blockade in classical Hodgkin lymphoma. The repertoire was sequenced with immunoSEQ multiplex PCR; TCRdb's copy has only in-frame clones and lacks some. In the table there are about 93,000 clones, roughly 79% of which are singletons. The starting material was peripheral blood mononuclear cells (PBMCs), obtained before the second cycle of nivolumab. These receptors all come from a human donor with classical Hodgkin lymphoma. Each CDR3 is given with its conserved first and last residue. The D gene is left open where the match is weak. Clone size is shown for a subset of rows, as once, few, many or a class of expanded clone.

>TRBV11-3|13|.|.|TRBJ1-1
CASSARGDTEAFF
TGTGCCAGCAGCGCCAGGGGAGACACTGAAGCTTTCTTT
>TRBV5-4|16|.|.|TRBJ2-5
CASSPPGGAGQETQYF
TGTGCCAGCAGCCCCCCCGGTGGGGCAGGACAAGAGACCCAGTACTTC
>TRBV6-5|14|.|TRBD1|TRBJ2-7
CASRPGTAAHEQYF
TGTGCCAGCAGACCCGGGACAGCCGCCCACGAGCAGTACTTC
>TRBV28|13|.|.|TRBJ2-7
CASSPAVVDEQYF
TGTGCCAGCAGCCCCGCCGTTGTCGACGAGCAGTACTTC
>TRBV6-6|13|.|.|TRBJ1-1
CASSKRGNTEAFF
TGTGCCAGCAGCAAAAGGGGGAACACTGAAGCTTTCTTT
>TRBV5-6|15|once|TRBD2|TRBJ2-3
CASSKRTSGTDTQYF
TGTGCCAGCAGCAAAAGGACTAGCGGCACAGATACGCAGTATTTT
>TRBV6-5|15|.|.|TRBJ1-4
CASAPAGDTNEKLFF
TGTGCCAGCGCCCCCGCCGGGGACACTAATGAAAAACTGTTTTTT
>TRBV11-2|14|.|.|TRBJ1-1
CASSLQPGDTEAFF
TGTGCCAGCAGCTTACAGCCCGGGGACACTGAAGCTTTCTTT
>TRBV4-1|16|few|.|TRBJ1-1
CASSRIGSGTDTEAFF
TGCGCCAGCAGCCGGATAGGATCTGGGACTGACACTGAAGCTTTCTTT
>TRBV7-3|13|.|TRBD2|TRBJ2-1
CASSVSGINEQFF
TGTGCCAGCAGCGTTAGCGGGATCAATGAGCAGTTCTTC
>TRBV12-5|11|.|.|TRBJ2-7
CASTGYYEQYF
TGTGCCTCGACAGGCTACTACGAGCAGTACTTC
>TRBV19|15|.|TRBD2|TRBJ2-4
CASSIGAGLGIIQYF
TGTGCCAGTAGTATAGGAGCGGGACTTGGGATCATTCAGTACTTC
>TRBV2|13|once|TRBD2|TRBJ2-3
CASRREPQDTQYF
TGTGCCAGCAGGCGGGAGCCCCAGGATACGCAGTATTTT
>TRBV29-1|16|.|TRBD2|TRBJ2-5
CSVSTSGSGVGETQYF
TGCAGCGTTAGCACTAGCGGGAGTGGAGTAGGGGAGACCCAGTACTTC
>TRBV5-4|15|.|TRBD1|TRBJ2-7
CASSLVGTGGYEQYF
TGTGCCAGCAGCTTGGTAGGGACAGGGGGCTACGAGCAGTACTTC
>TRBV9|15|.|.|TRBJ2-2
CASSVEGLYTGELFF
TGTGCCAGCAGCGTAGAGGGACTTTACACCGGGGAGCTGTTTTTT